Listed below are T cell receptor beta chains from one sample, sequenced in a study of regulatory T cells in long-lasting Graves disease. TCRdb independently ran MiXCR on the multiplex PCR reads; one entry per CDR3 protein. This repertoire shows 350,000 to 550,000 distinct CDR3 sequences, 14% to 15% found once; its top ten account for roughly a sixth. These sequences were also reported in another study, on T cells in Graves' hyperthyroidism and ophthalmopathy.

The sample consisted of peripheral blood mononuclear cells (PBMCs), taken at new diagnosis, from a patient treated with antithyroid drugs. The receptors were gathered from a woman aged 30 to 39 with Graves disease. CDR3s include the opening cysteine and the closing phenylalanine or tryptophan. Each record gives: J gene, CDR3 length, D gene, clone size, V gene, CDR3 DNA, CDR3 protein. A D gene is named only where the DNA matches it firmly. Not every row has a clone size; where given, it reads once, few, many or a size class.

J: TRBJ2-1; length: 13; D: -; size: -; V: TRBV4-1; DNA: TGCGCCAGCAGCCAACAGTCACAGGGGAGGAAGTTCTTC; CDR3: CASSQQSQGRKFF
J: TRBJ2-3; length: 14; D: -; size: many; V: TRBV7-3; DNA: TGTGCCAGCAGCTTAGGAGCCCTCGCAGATACGCAGTATTTT; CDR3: CASSLGALADTQYF
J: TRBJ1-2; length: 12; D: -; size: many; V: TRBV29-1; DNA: TGCAGCGTTGGACGCGCTAACTATGGCTACACCTTC; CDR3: CSVGRANYGYTF
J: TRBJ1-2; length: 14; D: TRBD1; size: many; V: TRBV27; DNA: TGTGCCAGCAGTCGGGGACAGACTAACTATGGCTACACCTTC; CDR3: CASSRGQTNYGYTF
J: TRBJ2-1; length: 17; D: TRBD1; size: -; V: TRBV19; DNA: TGTGCCAGTGCCCCCCTCTTCGGGACAGGGTTTTACAATGAGCAGTTCTTC; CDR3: CASAPLFGTGFYNEQFF
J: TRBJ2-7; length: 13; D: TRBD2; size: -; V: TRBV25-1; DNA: TGTGCCAGCAGTATCATAGCGGGAGACGAGCAGTACTTC; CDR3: CASSIIAGDEQYF
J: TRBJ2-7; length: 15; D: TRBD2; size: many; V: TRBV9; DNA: TGTGCCAGCAGCGTAGGGACTAGCGGAATCTACGAGCAGTACTTC; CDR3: CASSVGTSGIYEQYF
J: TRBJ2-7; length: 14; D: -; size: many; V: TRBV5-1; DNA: TGCGCCAGCAGCCGCTTGGGGGTTACGGGACCTCCAGATTTC; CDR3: CASSRLGVTGPPDF
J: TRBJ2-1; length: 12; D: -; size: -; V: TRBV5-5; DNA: TGTGCCAGCAGCTCTAACGCAAATGAGCAGTTCTTC; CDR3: CASSSNANEQFF
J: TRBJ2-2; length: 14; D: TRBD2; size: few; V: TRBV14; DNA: TGTGCCAGCAGCCTTATAGCGGGAGCCGGGGAGCTGTTTTTT; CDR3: CASSLIAGAGELFF
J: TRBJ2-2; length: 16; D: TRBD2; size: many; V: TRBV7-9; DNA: TGTGCCAGCAGCTCCGCACTAGCGATCCTCCCCGGGGAGCTGTTTTTT; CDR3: CASSSALAILPGELFF
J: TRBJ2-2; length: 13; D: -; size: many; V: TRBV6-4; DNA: TGTGCCAGCAGTGCCGAGGGCACCGGGGAGCTGTTTTTT; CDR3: CASSAEGTGELFF
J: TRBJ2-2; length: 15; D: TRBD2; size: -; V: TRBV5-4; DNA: TGTGCCAGCAGCGCGGGACTACCTAACACCGGGGAGCTGTTTTTT; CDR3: CASSAGLPNTGELFF
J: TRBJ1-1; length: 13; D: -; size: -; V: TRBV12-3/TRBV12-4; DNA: TGTGCCAGCAGTTTTGATAAGGGGGGTGAAGCTTTCTTT; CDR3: CASSFDKGGEAFF
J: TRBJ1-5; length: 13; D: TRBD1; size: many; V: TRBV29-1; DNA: TGCAGCGTGGCGGGACAGAACAATCAGCCCCAGCATTTT; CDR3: CSVAGQNNQPQHF
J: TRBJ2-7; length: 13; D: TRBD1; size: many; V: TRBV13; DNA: TGTGCCAGCAGCACAGGGGAAACCTACGAGCAGTACTTC; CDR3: CASSTGETYEQYF
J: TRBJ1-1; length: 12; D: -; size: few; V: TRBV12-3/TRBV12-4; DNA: TGTGCCAGCAGTTTATGGGGCACTGAAGCTTTCTTT; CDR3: CASSLWGTEAFF
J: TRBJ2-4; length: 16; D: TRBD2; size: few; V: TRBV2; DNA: TGTGCCAGCAGTGAAGCGCTAGGACTAGAGAAAAACATTCAGTACTTC; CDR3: CASSEALGLEKNIQYF
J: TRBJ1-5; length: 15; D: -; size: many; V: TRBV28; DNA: TGTGCCAGCAGAGGGTTGGACTTACGCAATCAGCCCCAGCATTTT; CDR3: CASRGLDLRNQPQHF
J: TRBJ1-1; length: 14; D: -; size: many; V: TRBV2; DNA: TGTGCCAGCAGTGAAGGGCTGGGCTCCACTGAAGCTTTCTTT; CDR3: CASSEGLGSTEAFF
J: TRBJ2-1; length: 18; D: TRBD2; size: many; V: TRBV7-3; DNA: TGTGCCAGCAGCCCATGGAGTGGACTAGGGAGGGAAGGAGGTGAGCAGTTCTTC; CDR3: CASSPWSGLGREGGEQFF
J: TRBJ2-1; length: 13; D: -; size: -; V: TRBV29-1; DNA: TGCAGCGTTGAAGTCGGCTCCTACAATGAGCAGTTCTTC; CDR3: CSVEVGSYNEQFF
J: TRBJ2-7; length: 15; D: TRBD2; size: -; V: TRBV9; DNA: TGTGCCAGCAGCGTAGAGTGGACTAGCGTCTACGAGCAGTACTTC; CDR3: CASSVEWTSVYEQYF
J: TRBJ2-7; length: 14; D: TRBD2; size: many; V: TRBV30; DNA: TGTGCCTGGAGTTGGATAGCGGGAACCTACGAGCAGTACTTC; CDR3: CAWSWIAGTYEQYF
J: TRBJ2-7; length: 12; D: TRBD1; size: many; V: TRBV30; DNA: TGTGCCTGGAAGGGGGCTGGGTACGAGCAGTACTTC; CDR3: CAWKGAGYEQYF
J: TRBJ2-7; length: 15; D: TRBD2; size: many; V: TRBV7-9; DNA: TGTGCCAGCAGCCTGAGCGGGAGGGCCTCTCTCGAGCAGTACTTC; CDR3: CASSLSGRASLEQYF
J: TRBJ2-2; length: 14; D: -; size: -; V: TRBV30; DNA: TGTGCCTGGAGTGTCGTATGGGGGGAAGGGGAGCTGTTTTTT; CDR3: CAWSVVWGEGELFF
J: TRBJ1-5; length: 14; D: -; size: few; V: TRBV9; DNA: TGTGCCAGCAGCGTAGATGGCACAAATCAGCCCCAGCATTTT; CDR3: CASSVDGTNQPQHF